Listed below are T cell receptor beta chains from one sample, sequenced in a study of neurological immune-mediated disorders. One entry per CDR3 protein results from TCRdb running MiXCR on the 5' RACE reads. The repertoire holds roughly 30,000 distinct CDR3 sequences, approximately 12% seen once, with 5% to 6.5% in the top ten. Material: CD4+ T cells from blood. The receptors shown here come from a female donor with HTLV-1-associated myelopathy (HAM/TSP). Each CDR3 is given with its conserved first and last residue.

V gene: TRBV24-1
J gene: TRBJ2-5
CDR3 protein: CATSVGPGETQYF

V gene: TRBV29-1
J gene: TRBJ2-3
CDR3 protein: CSVGTSGSDTQYF

V gene: TRBV7-7
J gene: TRBJ2-3
CDR3 protein: CASSPLRGGASDTQYF

V gene: TRBV19
J gene: TRBJ2-5
CDR3 protein: CASSINREGTQYF

V gene: TRBV7-3
J gene: TRBJ2-7
CDR3 protein: CASSSPGASYEQYF

V gene: TRBV10-3
J gene: TRBJ2-1
CDR3 protein: CAIRDAVGEQFF

V gene: TRBV12-3/TRBV12-4
J gene: TRBJ1-4
CDR3 protein: CASSFPQGGEKLFF

V gene: TRBV20-1
J gene: TRBJ2-1
CDR3 protein: CSAHQLGLTSYNEQFF

V gene: TRBV5-1
J gene: TRBJ2-1
CDR3 protein: CASSLGVRVGAGEQFF

V gene: TRBV25-1
J gene: TRBJ2-7
CDR3 protein: CASSDSGSSYEQYF

V gene: TRBV4-1
J gene: TRBJ2-5
CDR3 protein: CASSQLAGETQYF

V gene: TRBV5-1
J gene: TRBJ2-7
CDR3 protein: CASSFLTGSYEQYF

V gene: TRBV14
J gene: TRBJ1-1
CDR3 protein: CASSRERTPVKAFF

V gene: TRBV15
J gene: TRBJ1-1
CDR3 protein: CATSRDQWDLGEAFF

V gene: TRBV6-6
J gene: TRBJ2-5
CDR3 protein: CASSRGTEETQYF

V gene: TRBV5-1
J gene: TRBJ2-7
CDR3 protein: CASSLKSGLAGGEQYF

V gene: TRBV5-6
J gene: TRBJ2-1
CDR3 protein: CASSLSYMRQDHNEQFF

V gene: TRBV3-1
J gene: TRBJ2-1
CDR3 protein: CASSLPGVKNNEQFF

V gene: TRBV18
J gene: TRBJ2-3
CDR3 protein: CASSPDARGTQYF

V gene: TRBV20-1
J gene: TRBJ2-3
CDR3 protein: CSATAGRTLTDTQYF

V gene: TRBV3-1
J gene: TRBJ2-5
CDR3 protein: CASSQAGRSGTQYF

V gene: TRBV19
J gene: TRBJ2-7
CDR3 protein: CASSDRLNYEQYF

V gene: TRBV18
J gene: TRBJ2-1
CDR3 protein: CASSPPQGSYNEQFF

V gene: TRBV27
J gene: TRBJ2-1
CDR3 protein: CASSLRPLAGGYNEQFF

V gene: TRBV15
J gene: TRBJ2-1
CDR3 protein: CATSRVGGGGQVIGEQFF

V gene: TRBV29-1
J gene: TRBJ2-7
CDR3 protein: CSVTRSGDGEQYF

V gene: TRBV5-1
J gene: TRBJ2-2
CDR3 protein: CASSLAGPQTSGSTGELFF

V gene: TRBV5-1
J gene: TRBJ1-5
CDR3 protein: CASSLEQGANQPQHF

V gene: TRBV12-3/TRBV12-4
J gene: TRBJ2-3
CDR3 protein: CASSLEVSGNGDTQYF

V gene: TRBV5-4
J gene: TRBJ2-1
CDR3 protein: CASSLAAGGPINEQFF

V gene: TRBV20-1
J gene: TRBJ2-3
CDR3 protein: CSVLAGVIDTQYF

V gene: TRBV5-1
J gene: TRBJ2-5
CDR3 protein: CASSLNNQETQYF

V gene: TRBV14
J gene: TRBJ2-2
CDR3 protein: CASSPGRRAFSGELFF

V gene: TRBV5-1
J gene: TRBJ1-1
CDR3 protein: CASSEPGQMNTEAFF

V gene: TRBV7-7
J gene: TRBJ2-4
CDR3 protein: CASSPMTRRIQYF

V gene: TRBV20-1
J gene: TRBJ1-1
CDR3 protein: CSADSRGENTEAFF

V gene: TRBV5-1
J gene: TRBJ1-2
CDR3 protein: CASSLVGASDGYTF

V gene: TRBV5-1
J gene: TRBJ2-5
CDR3 protein: CATTTGTAQETQYF

V gene: TRBV12-3/TRBV12-4
J gene: TRBJ2-1
CDR3 protein: CASSPTSGEPNEQFF

V gene: TRBV5-1
J gene: TRBJ2-2
CDR3 protein: CASSSLGPSRPNTGELFF

V gene: TRBV5-1
J gene: TRBJ2-1
CDR3 protein: CASSLTGSSYNEQFF

V gene: TRBV5-1
J gene: TRBJ1-1
CDR3 protein: CASSLVPGANTEAFF

V gene: TRBV7-6
J gene: TRBJ2-3
CDR3 protein: CASSGLEGGTDTQYF

V gene: TRBV5-6
J gene: TRBJ2-5
CDR3 protein: CASTGRQQGAGHQETQYF

V gene: TRBV20-1
J gene: TRBJ1-2
CDR3 protein: CSARVTRGGGGYTF

V gene: TRBV14
J gene: TRBJ2-3
CDR3 protein: CASSQEQYWDTQYF

V gene: TRBV29-1
J gene: TRBJ2-7
CDR3 protein: CSVRIEVNNEQYF

V gene: TRBV29-1
J gene: TRBJ2-1
CDR3 protein: CSVAGTTSSYNEQFF

V gene: TRBV6-1
J gene: TRBJ2-2
CDR3 protein: CAIGYDEYTGELFF

V gene: TRBV7-3
J gene: TRBJ2-3
CDR3 protein: CASSLSSSANTDTQYF

V gene: TRBV20-1
J gene: TRBJ2-4
CDR3 protein: CSAKAGTAISQGIQYF

V gene: TRBV7-2
J gene: TRBJ2-3
CDR3 protein: CASSLRASGGEDTQYF

V gene: TRBV10-3
J gene: TRBJ2-7
CDR3 protein: CAISGQGIPYEQYF

V gene: TRBV20-1
J gene: TRBJ1-1
CDR3 protein: CSARDPTGGTEAFF